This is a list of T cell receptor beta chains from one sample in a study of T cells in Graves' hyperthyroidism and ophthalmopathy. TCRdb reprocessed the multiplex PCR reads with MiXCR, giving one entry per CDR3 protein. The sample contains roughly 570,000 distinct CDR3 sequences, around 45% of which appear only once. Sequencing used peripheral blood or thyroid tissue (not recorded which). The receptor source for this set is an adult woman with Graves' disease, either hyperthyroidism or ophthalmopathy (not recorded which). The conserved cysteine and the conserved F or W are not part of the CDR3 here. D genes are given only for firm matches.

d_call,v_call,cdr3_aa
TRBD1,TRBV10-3,AISGSMTTGANYGYT
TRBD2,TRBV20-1,SATRPSGRGDTGELF
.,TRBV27,ASSLRGDWQPQH
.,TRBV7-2,ASSLSGPVEAF
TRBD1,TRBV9,ASSSPTGRPSEAF
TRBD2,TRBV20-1,SARDAGGVSPGELF
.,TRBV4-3,ASSPMGTGEQY
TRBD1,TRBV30,AWRPQGGYGYT
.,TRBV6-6,ASSLLSIGEGLETQY
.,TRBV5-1,ASSLEAAQGHNEQF
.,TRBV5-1,ASSSPTAGPLH
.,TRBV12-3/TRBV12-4,ASSLAPPQH
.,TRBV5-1,ASSDTRVLT
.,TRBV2,ASIYSNYGYT
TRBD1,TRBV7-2,ASSPSGTAGEQY
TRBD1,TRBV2,ASSEGAGGIAEAF
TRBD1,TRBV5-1,ASSRRTGDGYT
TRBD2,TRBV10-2,ASSPPSGLAGVYEQY
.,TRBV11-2,ASSDPQGGELF
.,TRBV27,ASSGSNYGYT
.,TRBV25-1,ASSPGHPSQPQH
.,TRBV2,ASSARVTGGNT
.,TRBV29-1,SLEVGNEKLF
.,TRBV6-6,ASSPQGSSPLH
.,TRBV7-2,ASSLYLLDEQF
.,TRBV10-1,ASSARDGTDTQY
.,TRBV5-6,ASSLVPTGEAGETQY
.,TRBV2,ASSAAANTEAF
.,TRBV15,ATSSGTPGYEQY
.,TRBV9,ASSLALVGSDEQY
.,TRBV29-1,SVGTYPRGGRATYEQY
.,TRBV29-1,SVLEGSYEQY
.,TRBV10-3,AITSGQGINSPLH
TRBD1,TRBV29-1,STEEGQVTYEQY
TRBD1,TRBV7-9,ASRPRGPYEQY
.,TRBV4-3,ASSMHTGQGTQY
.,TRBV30,AWSLVGELF
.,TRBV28,ASTEGRAYGNQPQH
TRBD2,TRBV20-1,SAQRGTSGIGQETQY
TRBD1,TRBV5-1,ASAGGARTGETQY
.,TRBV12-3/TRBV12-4,ASKGGSEKLF
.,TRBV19,ASSIIRGEQF
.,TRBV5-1,ASSLAGRSEQY
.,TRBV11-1,ASSPFSGQETQY
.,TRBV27,ASSADSPSVGEQY
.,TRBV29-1,SSRKGSEAF
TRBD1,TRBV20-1,SARLDRGHFEAF
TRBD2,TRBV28,ASSIPPGLAVYEQY
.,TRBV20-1,SARTSNTGELF
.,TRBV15,ATSRDISGYEH